This TCR beta chain was found in a study of blood T cell repertoires in COVID-19. Across the study: Samples came from the United States, Italy and Spain, spanning acute and convalescent COVID-19.

Individuals drawn from approximately 22 US areas were about 18 to 100 years old. Categorization into cohorts depended on clinical history that participants reported. How the authors handled the data: Estimates of nucleated cell counts were drawn from the amplification of reference gene primers. Sequencing was performed with immunoSEQ multiplex PCR; in TCRdb, only in-frame clones are kept and a portion is missing. The V and J calls and clone size come from that table; D and trimming were worked out from the DNA. The table has some 200,000 clones, 80% to 85% seen once. The sample consisted of PBMCs or T cells enriched from blood (not recorded which). The clonotype originates from a man in his forties or fifties who had recovered from COVID-19.

The CDR3 DNA follows: TGTGCCAGCACCCTCGGACAGAAGAACACCATATATTTT. As protein: CASTLGQKNTIYF. V is TRBV11-1 and J is TRBJ1-3; possible D gene TRBD1, 6 bases. CDR3 length: 13 residues. V was trimmed by 7 bases and J by 7 bases, leaving 14 bases between them. CDR1 and CDR2 (germline): SGHAT, FQDESV (reference sequence). Full variable domain (missing parts from reference TRBV11-1 and TRBJ1-3): EAEVAQSPRYKITEKSQAVAFWCDPISGHATLYWYRQILGQGPELLVQFQDESVVDDSQLPKDRFSAERLKGVDSTLKIQPAELGDSAMYLCASTLGQKNTIYFGEGSWLTVV.